This entry describes one TCR beta chain. The sample comes from a study of memory CD4+ T cells and cytomegalovirus serostatus. Study information: This sample comes from healthy Belgian adults, about 10 CMV seropositive, under 25 seronegative.

Single viable CD3+CD4+CD8-CD45RO+ cells were sorted as the memory CD4+ T cells. Serostatus was set by detecting CMV pp150, pp28, p38, p52 IgG. CD4+ T cells were isolated by positive magnetic selection. Clones were read by immunoSEQ multiplex PCR, and TCRdb kept only the in-frame ones, dropping some. The data show about 59,000 clones, 80% to 85% seen once. The CDR3 consists of 17 residues. Trimming removed 9 bases from V and 2 bases from J; junction bases left unmatched: 14. Germline CDR1 reads LNHDA; CDR2 reads SQIVND (reference sequence). What was sequenced was memory CD4+ T cells from blood. V usage is TRBV19 and J usage is TRBJ1-5; 9 bases match TRBD1. The receptor was derived from an adult in good health and CMV-seronegative. This CDR3 reads CASLTGGAARGNQPQHF. The DNA of the CDR3 is TGTGCCAGCCTCACAGGGGGCGCCGCCCGTGGCAATCAGCCCCAGCATTTT.